Listed here are 15 T cell receptor beta chains from one sample, sequenced in a study of T cell repertoires in cytomegalovirus infection. TCRdb reanalysed the reads using MiXCR and keeps one entry per CDR3 protein. The sample has hundreds of thousands of distinct CDR3 sequences, around 9.1% seen once. Sequencing input: PBMCs. Receptor source: a human donor in good health (CMV status not recorded). Some clones in this sample may be carry-over from other donors' samples.

This clonotype has at least ten counts. This chain links TRBV7-2 with TRBJ1-6, with D unresolved. The CDR3 consists of 13 residues. Looked up from germline, CDR1 is SGHTA and CDR2 is FQGNSA. Trimming removed 3 bases from V and 7 bases from J, with 7 bases in between. CDR3 sequence reads: CASSFGSNSPLHF. The CDR3 region has the DNA TGTGCCAGCAGCTTTGGTTCAAATTCACCCCTCCACTTT.

This clonotype was observed a handful of times. V gene TRBV7-9 combines with J gene TRBJ2-7; a weak D match, TRBD2 (6 bases). V was clipped by 3 bases and J by 2 bases, with 20 bases between them. CDR3 length: 17 amino acids. Germline-derived CDR1 and CDR2 are SEHNR and FQNEAQ (reference sequence). The CDR3 region is CASSFGPDLRGAYEQYF. The CDR3 nucleotides read TGTGCCAGCAGCTTTGGGCCGGACTTGCGGGGTGCCTACGAGCAGTACTTC.

The CDR3 region is CASSLKGAWYTEAFF. The CDR3 nucleotides read TGTGCCAGCAGTTTAAAAGGGGCATGGTACACTGAAGCTTTCTTT. V and J are TRBV27 and TRBJ1-1; D might be TRBD1 (5 bases). V lost 2 bases and J 3 bases, leaving 13 bases between the germline ends. The V gene's germline CDR1 is MNHEY and CDR2 SMNVEV (reference sequence). CDR3 length: 15 residues.

The sample holds many counts of this clonotype. The chain recombines TRBV28 with TRBJ2-5; the match to TRBD1 covers 9 bases. The CDR3 loop spans 16 amino acids. The V gene end was trimmed by 7 bases and the J gene end by 5 bases; junction bases not matched to a gene: 14. The germline gives CDR1 MDHEN, CDR2 SYDVKM. CDR3 nucleotides: TGTGCCAGCACCTCTCCGGGACAGGGTCTCGGGGAGACCCAGTACTTC. It codes for CASTSPGQGLGETQYF.

This clonotype was observed at least ten times. The chain carries TRBV7-9 and TRBJ2-7, with D uncertain. The CDR3 totals 12 residues. The V end lost 5 bases, the J end lost 3 bases, and 8 bases lay between the germline ends. Germline V gene lookup returns CDR1 SEHNR and CDR2 FQNEAQ (reference sequence). The chain's CDR3 is CASSVDGYEQYV. As DNA, the CDR3 is TGTGCCAGCAGCGTAGACGGCTACGAGCAGTACGTC.

This clonotype has a count of ten or more. The chain employs TRBV4-2 and TRBJ1-1; maybe TRBD1 (5 bases). Germline CDR1 reads LGHNA; CDR2 reads YNFKEQ. V was cut by 1 base and J by 0 bases, with 15 bases left in between. The CDR3 is made up of 17 amino acids. CDR3 amino acids: CASSQVIRGPLNTEAFF. CDR3 nucleotide sequence: TGTGCCAGCAGCCAAGTGATTCGGGGCCCCCTGAACACTGAAGCTTTCTTT.

This clonotype was counted only a few times. The chain joins TRBV6-5 to TRBJ2-1; 12 positions agree with TRBD2. The CDR3 covers 18 residues. From germline, CDR1 is MNHEY and CDR2 SVGAGI. V lost 8 bases and J lost 2; bases outside the gene matches: 13. CDR3 nucleotide sequence: TGTGCCAGCGCCTACGCTAGCGGGGGGGCCGCGGCCTACAATGAGCAGTTCTTC. This gives the protein CASAYASGGAAAYNEQFF.

The sample holds many counts of this clonotype. CDR3 region: CASSLVGVWEAFF. The CDR3 nucleotides are TGTGCCAGCAGCTTAGTGGGAGTTTGGGAAGCTTTCTTT. This chain links TRBV7-2 with TRBJ1-1; no clear D gene. Trimming took 1 base from V and 8 from J, leaving 11 bases between them. This CDR3 spans 13 amino acids. In germline, CDR1 is SGHTA, CDR2 FQGNSA.

This clonotype showed up many times. CDR3 in DNA: TGCAGCGTTCCCCCTGTGGGACAGGTCTATGGCTACACCTTC. Translation gives CSVPPVGQVYGYTF. The chain combines TRBV29-1 with TRBJ1-2, with 8 bases aligning to TRBD1. Germline CDR1 and CDR2: SQVTM and ANQGSEA. Trimming took 5 bases from V and 4 from J; bases not matched to a gene: 9. The CDR3 loop spans 14 amino acids.

This clonotype occurred many times. The chain combines TRBV6-1 with TRBJ2-7; D remains unclear. The germline V gene encodes CDR1 MNHNS and CDR2 SASEGT. V gave up 1 base and J gave up 6 bases, with 16 bases separating them. This CDR3 has 15 residues. CDR3 sequence: CASSEEFLSDREQYF. DNA of the CDR3: TGTGCCAGCAGTGAAGAATTCCTATCCGACCGCGAGCAGTACTTC.

This CDR3 reads CASSASGGALVSEQFF. CDR3 coding DNA: TGTGCCAGTAGTGCTAGCGGGGGGGCCTTAGTAAGTGAGCAGTTCTTC. This chain links TRBV19 with TRBJ2-1, with 12 bases aligning to TRBD2. The trim removed 5 bases at V and 9 bases at J, leaving 11 bases unmatched. The CDR3 length is 16 residues. CDR1 and CDR2 (germline): LNHDA, SQIVND (reference sequence).

This clonotype was counted a few times. V usage is TRBV5-1 and J usage is TRBJ2-2; 7 bases agree with TRBD1. This CDR3 has 14 amino acids. Unmatched junction bases numbered 2, after V lost 3 bases and J lost 3 bases. Germline loops: CDR1 SGHRS, CDR2 YFSETQ. The CDR3 spells CASSWDSYTGELFF. In DNA, the CDR3 is TGCGCCAGCAGCTGGGACAGTTACACCGGGGAGCTGTTTTTT.

This clonotype has ten or more counts. This chain links TRBV7-2 with TRBJ2-2; no firm D call. Germline lookup yields CDR1 SGHTA and CDR2 FQGNSA. This CDR3 has 14 residues. Trimming removed 3 bases at V and 2 bases at J, with 7 bases between. The chain's CDR3 is CASSLELNTGELFF. The CDR3, as DNA: TGTGCCAGCAGCTTGGAACTTAACACCGGGGAGCTGTTTTTT.

This clonotype was counted at least ten times. J is TRBJ1-2 and V is TRBV7-9, with TRBD1 as a possible D gene (5 bases). V was trimmed by 6 bases and J by 4 bases, leaving 15 bases between them. The CDR3 covers 14 residues. Germline CDR1 SEHNR, CDR2 FQNEAQ (reference sequence). The CDR3 spells CASRPGRGPYGYTF. CDR3 in DNA: TGTGCCAGCAGACCCGGGCGGGGCCCCTATGGCTACACCTTC.

This clonotype was seen at least ten times. Written as DNA, the CDR3 is TGTGCCAGCAGCCGGGACAGGGGAAGCCGAAACACTGAAGCTTTCTTT. It is translated as CASSRDRGSRNTEAFF. J is TRBJ1-1 and V is TRBV5-4, with 10 bases lining up with TRBD1. Germline CDR1 is SGHNT and CDR2 is YYREEE (reference sequence). The CDR3 extends over 16 amino acids. The V segment lost 4 bases and the J segment 2 bases; nucleotides outside the gene matches: 8.